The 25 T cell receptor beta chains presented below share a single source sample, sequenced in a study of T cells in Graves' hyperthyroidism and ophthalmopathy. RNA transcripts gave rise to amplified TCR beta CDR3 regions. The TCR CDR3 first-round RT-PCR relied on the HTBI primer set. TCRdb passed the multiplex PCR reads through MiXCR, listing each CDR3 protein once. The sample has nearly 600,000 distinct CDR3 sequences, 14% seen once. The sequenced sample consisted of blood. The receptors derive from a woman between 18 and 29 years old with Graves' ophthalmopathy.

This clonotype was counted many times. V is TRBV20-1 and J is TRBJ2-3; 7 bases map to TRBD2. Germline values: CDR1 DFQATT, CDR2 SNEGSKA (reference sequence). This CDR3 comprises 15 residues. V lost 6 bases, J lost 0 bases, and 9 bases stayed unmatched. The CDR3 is CSADPPSGSTDTQYF. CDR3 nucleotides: TGCAGTGCGGACCCCCCTAGCGGAAGCACAGATACGCAGTATTTT.

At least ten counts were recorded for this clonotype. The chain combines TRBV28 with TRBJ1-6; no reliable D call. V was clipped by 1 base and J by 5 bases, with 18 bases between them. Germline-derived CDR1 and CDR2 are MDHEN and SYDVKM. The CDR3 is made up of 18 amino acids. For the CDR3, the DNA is TGTGCCAGCAGTTTATTGGGTAGTGCGCCCCGCGATAATTCACCCCTCCACTTT. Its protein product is CASSLLGSAPRDNSPLHF.

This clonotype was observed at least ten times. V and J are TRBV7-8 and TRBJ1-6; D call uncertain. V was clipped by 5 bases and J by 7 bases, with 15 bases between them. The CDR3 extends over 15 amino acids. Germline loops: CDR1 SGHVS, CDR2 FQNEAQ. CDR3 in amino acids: CASSPRITSNSPLHF. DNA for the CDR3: TGTGCCAGCAGCCCCCGGATAACATCGAATTCACCCCTCCACTTT. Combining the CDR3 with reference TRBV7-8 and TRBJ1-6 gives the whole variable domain GAGVSQSPRYKVAKRGQDVALRCDPISGHVSLFWYQQALGQGPEFLTYFQNEAQLDKSGLPSDRFFAERPEGSVSTLKIQRTQQEDSAVYLCASSPRITSNSPLHFGNGTRLTVT.

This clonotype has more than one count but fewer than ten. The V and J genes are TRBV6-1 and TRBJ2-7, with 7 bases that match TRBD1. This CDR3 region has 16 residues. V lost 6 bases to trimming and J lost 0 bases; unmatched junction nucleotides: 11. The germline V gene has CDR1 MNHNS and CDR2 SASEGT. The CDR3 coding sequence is TGTGCCAGCAGGCGTAAACGGGACAGTACCTCCTACGAGCAGTACTTC. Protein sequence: CASRRKRDSTSYEQYF.

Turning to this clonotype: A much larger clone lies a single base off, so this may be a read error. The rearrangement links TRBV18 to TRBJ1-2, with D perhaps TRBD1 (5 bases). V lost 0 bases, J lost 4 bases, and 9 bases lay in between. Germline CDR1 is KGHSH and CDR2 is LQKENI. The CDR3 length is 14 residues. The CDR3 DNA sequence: TGTGCCAGCTCACCACCGCGGGGCTCCTATGGCTACACCTTC. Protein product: CASSPPRGSYGYTF.

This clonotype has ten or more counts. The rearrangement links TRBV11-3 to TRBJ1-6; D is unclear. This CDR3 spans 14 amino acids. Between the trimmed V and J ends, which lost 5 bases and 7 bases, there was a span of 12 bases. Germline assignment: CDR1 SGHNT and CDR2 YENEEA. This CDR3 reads CASSRGLLNSPLHF. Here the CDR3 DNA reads TGTGCCAGCAGCCGTGGACTCCTGAATTCACCCCTCCACTTT.

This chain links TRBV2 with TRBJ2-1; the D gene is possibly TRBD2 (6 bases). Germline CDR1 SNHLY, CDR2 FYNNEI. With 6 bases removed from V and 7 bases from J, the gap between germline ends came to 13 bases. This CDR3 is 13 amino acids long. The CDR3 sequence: CASRRGLGNEQFF. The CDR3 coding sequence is TGTGCCAGCAGGCGGGGCCTAGGGAATGAGCAGTTCTTC.

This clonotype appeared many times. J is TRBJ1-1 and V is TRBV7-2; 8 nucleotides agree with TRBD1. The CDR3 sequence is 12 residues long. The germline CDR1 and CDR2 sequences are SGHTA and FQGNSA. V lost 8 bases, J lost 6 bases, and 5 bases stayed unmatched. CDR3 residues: CASQTGVAEAFF. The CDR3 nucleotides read TGTGCCAGCCAGACAGGGGTCGCTGAAGCTTTCTTT.

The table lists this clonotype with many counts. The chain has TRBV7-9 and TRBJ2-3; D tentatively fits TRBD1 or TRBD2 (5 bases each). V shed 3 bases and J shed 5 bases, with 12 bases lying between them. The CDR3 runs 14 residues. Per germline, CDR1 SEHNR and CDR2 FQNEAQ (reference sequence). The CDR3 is CASSLMGVGDTQYF. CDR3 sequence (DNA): TGTGCCAGCAGCTTGATGGGGGTCGGAGATACGCAGTATTTT.

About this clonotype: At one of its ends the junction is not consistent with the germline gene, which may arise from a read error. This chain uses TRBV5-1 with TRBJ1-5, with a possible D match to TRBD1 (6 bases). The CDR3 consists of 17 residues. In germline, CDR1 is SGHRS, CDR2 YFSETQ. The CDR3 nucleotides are TGTGCCAGCAGCTTGGCCAGGTCGGGGGCGCGTGGTCAGCCCCAGCATTTT. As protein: CASSLARSGARGQPQHF.

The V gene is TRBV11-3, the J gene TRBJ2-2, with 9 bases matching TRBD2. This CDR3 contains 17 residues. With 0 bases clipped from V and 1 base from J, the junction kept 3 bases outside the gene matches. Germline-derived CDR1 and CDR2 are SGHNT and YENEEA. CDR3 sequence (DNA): TGTGCCAGCAGCTTAGAGGCTAGCGGGATGAACACCGGGGAGCTGTTTTTT. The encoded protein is CASSLEASGMNTGELFF.

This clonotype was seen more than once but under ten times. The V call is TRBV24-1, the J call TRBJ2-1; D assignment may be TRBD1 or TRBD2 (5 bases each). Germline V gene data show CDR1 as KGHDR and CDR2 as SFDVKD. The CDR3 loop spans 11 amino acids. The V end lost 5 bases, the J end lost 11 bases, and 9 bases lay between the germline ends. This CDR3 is CATSGGNKQFF. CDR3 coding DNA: TGTGCCACCAGTGGGGGGAATAAGCAGTTCTTC.

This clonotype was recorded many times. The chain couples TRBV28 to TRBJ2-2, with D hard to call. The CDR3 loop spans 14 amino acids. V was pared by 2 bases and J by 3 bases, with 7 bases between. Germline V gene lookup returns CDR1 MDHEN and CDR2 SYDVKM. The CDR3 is CASSLGRYTGELFF. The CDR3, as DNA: TGTGCCAGCAGTTTAGGCAGGTACACCGGGGAGCTGTTTTTT. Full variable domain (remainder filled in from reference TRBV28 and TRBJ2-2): DVKVTQSSRYLVKRTGEKVFLECVQDMDHENMFWYRQDPGLGLRLIYFSYDVKMKEKGDIPEGYSVSREKKERFSLILESASTNQTSMYLCASSLGRYTGELFFGEGSRLTVL.

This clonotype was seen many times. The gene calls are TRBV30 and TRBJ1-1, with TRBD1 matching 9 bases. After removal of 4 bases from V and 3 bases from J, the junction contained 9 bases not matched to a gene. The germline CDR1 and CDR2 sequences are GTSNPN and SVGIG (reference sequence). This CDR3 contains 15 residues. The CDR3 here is CAWTNTDRGHTEAFF. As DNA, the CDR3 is TGTGCCTGGACCAACACGGACAGGGGCCACACTGAAGCTTTCTTT.

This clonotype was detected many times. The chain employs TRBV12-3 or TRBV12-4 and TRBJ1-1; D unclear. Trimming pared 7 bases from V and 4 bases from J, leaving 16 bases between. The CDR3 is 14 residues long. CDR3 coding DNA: TGTGCCAGCATCCGGGTCAGGCTGGGCACTGAAGCTTTCTTT. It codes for CASIRVRLGTEAFF.

CDR3 loop: CSAPRVASGRYTGELFF. CDR3 in DNA: TGCAGTGCACCAAGGGTTGCCAGCGGGAGGTACACCGGGGAGCTGTTTTTT. The chain links TRBV20-1 to TRBJ2-2, with 9 bases that match TRBD2. Germline assignment: CDR1 DFQATT and CDR2 SNEGSKA (reference sequence). V lost 6 bases, J lost 3 bases, and 14 bases stayed unmatched. CDR3 length: 17 amino acids.

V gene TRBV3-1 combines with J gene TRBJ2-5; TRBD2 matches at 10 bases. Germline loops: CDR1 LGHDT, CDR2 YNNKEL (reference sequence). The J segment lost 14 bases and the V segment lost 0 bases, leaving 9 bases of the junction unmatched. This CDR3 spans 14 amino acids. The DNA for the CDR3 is TGTGCCAGCAGCCAAGATCGGGGTAGCGGGAGGCCCTACTTC. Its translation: CASSQDRGSGRPYF.

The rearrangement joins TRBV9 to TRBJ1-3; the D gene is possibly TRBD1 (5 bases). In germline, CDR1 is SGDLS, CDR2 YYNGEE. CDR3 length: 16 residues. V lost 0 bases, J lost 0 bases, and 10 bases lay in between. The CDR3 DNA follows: TGTGCCAGCAGCGTAGCCCAGGGTAACTCTGGAAACACCATATATTTT. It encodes CASSVAQGNSGNTIYF.

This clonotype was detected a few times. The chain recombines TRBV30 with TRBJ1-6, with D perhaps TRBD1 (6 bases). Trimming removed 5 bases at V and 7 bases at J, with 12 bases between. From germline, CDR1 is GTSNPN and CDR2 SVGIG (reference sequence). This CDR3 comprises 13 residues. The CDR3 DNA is TGTGCCTGGGGGACACAAGGGAATTCACCCCTCCACTTT. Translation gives CAWGTQGNSPLHF.

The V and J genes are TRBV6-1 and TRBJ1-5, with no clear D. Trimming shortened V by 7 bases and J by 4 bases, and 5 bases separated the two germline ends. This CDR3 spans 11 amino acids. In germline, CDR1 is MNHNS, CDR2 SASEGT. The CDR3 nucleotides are TGTGCCAGCATGGGGAATCAGCCCCAGCATTTT. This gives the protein CASMGNQPQHF.

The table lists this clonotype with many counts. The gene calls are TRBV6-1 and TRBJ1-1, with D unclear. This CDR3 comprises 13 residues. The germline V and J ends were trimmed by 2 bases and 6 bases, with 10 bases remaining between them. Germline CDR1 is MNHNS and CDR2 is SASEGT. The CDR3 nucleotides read TGTGCCAGCAGTGAACCGGGGTTCGCTGAAGCTTTCTTT. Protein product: CASSEPGFAEAFF.

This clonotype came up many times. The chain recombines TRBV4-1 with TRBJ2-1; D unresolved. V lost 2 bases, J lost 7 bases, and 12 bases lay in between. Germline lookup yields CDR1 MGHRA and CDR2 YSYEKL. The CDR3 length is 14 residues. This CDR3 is CASSQPSGRNEQFF. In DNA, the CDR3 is TGCGCCAGCAGCCAACCATCAGGTCGGAATGAGCAGTTCTTC.

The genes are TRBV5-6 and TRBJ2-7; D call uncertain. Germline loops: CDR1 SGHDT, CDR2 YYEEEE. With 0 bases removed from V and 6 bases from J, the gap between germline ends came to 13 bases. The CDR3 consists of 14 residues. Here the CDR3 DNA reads TGTGCCAGCAGCTTGGGTCTGATCTCCCGCGAGCAGTACTTC. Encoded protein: CASSLGLISREQYF.

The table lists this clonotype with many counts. CDR3 nucleotides: TGTGCCAGCAGTCTACGACTAAGAGGGGAGCAGTTCTTC. Amino acids: CASSLRLRGEQFF. The chain links TRBV2 to TRBJ2-1; D is perhaps TRBD2 (5 bases). The V and J ends lost 5 bases and 10 bases respectively, with 15 bases between them. The CDR3 loop spans 13 amino acids. Germline values: CDR1 SNHLY, CDR2 FYNNEI.

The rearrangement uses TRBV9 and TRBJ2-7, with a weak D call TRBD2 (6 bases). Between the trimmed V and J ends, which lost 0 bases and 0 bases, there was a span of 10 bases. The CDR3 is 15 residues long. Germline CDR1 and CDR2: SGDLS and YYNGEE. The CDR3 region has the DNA TGTGCCAGCAGCGTAGGTGGGGACTCCTCCTACGAGCAGTACTTC. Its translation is CASSVGGDSSYEQYF.